Shown below are 18 T cell receptor beta chains from a single sample sequenced in a study of CD8+CD57+ T cells in acquired aplastic anemia. All patients picked for sequencing had shown, by flow cytometry, an expansion of CD8+CD57+ cells. TCR beta VDJ and CDR3 profiling used genomic DNA as template. Each CDR3 protein gets one entry after TCRdb re-called the reads with MiXCR. Here the sample spans 400,000 to 600,000 distinct CDR3 sequences, over 25% being singletons. The sample taken for sequencing was sorted CD4+, CD8+, or CD8+CD57+ T cells (not recorded which) from PBMCs. These receptors all stem from a human donor with aplastic anemia.

This chain uses TRBV7-2 with TRBJ2-1; TRBD2 matches 12 bases. V lost 3 bases to trimming and J lost 7 bases; unmatched junction nucleotides: 7. The germline V gene has CDR1 SGHTA and CDR2 FQGNSA. The CDR3 totals 16 residues. The CDR3 nucleotides are TGTGCCAGCAGCTTGGCGCTAGCGGGGGGGGGGAATGAGCAGTTCTTC. Amino acid sequence: CASSLALAGGGNEQFF.

This clonotype was counted many times. This rearrangement joins TRBV19 to TRBJ2-6; D unresolved. CDR3 length: 12 residues. Germline CDR1 is LNHDA and CDR2 is SQIVND (reference sequence). Trimming left V 7 bases short and J 5 bases short, with 6 bases between. The CDR3 is CASISWANVLTF. CDR3 coding DNA: TGTGCCAGTATTAGCTGGGCCAACGTCCTGACTTTC.

The table lists this clonotype with many counts. This chain connects TRBV10-3 to TRBJ2-1; 7 bases fit TRBD2. V trimming: 4 bases; J trimming: 6 bases; junction bases outside the gene matches: 6. Germline V gene lookup returns CDR1 ENHRY and CDR2 SYGVKD. CDR3 length: 14 residues. CDR3 coding DNA: TGTGCCATCAGTGCCGGGGGAGGGACCAATGAGCAGTTCTTC. Translation: CAISAGGGTNEQFF.

In its sample, this clonotype was seen many times. The J gene is TRBJ2-7, the V gene TRBV24-1, with unresolved D. Per the germline V gene, CDR1 is KGHDR and CDR2 is SFDVKD. This CDR3 has 13 amino acids. V lost 3 bases, J lost 7 bases, and 12 bases lay in between. CDR3 loop: CATSDDNTWEQYF. The CDR3 bases are TGTGCCACCAGTGATGACAATACGTGGGAGCAGTACTTC.

The V gene is TRBV2, the J gene TRBJ1-4, with TRBD1 matching over 9 bases. The CDR3 has 14 amino acids. CDR1 and CDR2 (germline): SNHLY, FYNNEI. J lost 8 bases, V lost 4 bases, and 5 bases had no gene match. The CDR3 DNA sequence: TGTGCCAGCAGTGCGTGGACAGGGGAGGAAAAACTGTTTTTT. It codes for CASSAWTGEEKLFF. The full variable domain, completed using reference TRBV2 and TRBJ1-4, is EPEVTQTPSHQVTQMGQEVILRCVPISNHLYFYWYRQILGQKVEFLVSFYNNEISEKSEIFDDQFSVERPDGSNFTLKIRSTKLEDSAMYFCASSAWTGEEKLFFGSGTQLSVL.

This clonotype was counted at least ten times. The chain couples TRBV2 to TRBJ2-3; D gene ambiguous. Germline loops: CDR1 SNHLY, CDR2 FYNNEI. This CDR3 contains 15 residues. The V end was cut by 4 bases, the J end by 2 bases, with 13 bases between. The CDR3 DNA sequence: TGTGCCAGCAGTGCGGTTCCGGCTAACACAGATACGCAGTATTTT. Translating gives CASSAVPANTDTQYF.

On this clonotype: Being one base from a much bigger clone, this may be a read error. The V gene is TRBV24-1, the J gene TRBJ2-1; D remains unclear. V lost 5 bases and J lost 6, with 13 bases in between. The CDR3 is 14 residues long. Per the germline V gene, CDR1 is KGHDR and CDR2 is SFDVKD. The CDR3 nucleotides are TGTGCCACCAGTGGTAGTAATAGAGCCAATGAGCAGTTCTTC. Protein product: CATSGSNRANEQFF.

V usage is TRBV24-1 and J usage is TRBJ1-1, with TRBD1 as a possible D gene (5 bases). Germline values: CDR1 KGHDR, CDR2 SFDVKD. V lost 1 base and J 1 base, leaving 9 bases between the germline ends. The CDR3 is made up of 15 amino acids. The CDR3 here is CATSDFARANTEAFF. DNA of the CDR3: TGTGCCACCAGTGATTTTGCCAGGGCGAACACTGAAGCTTTCTTT.

This clonotype was observed a handful of times. V usage is TRBV6-1 and J usage is TRBJ1-2; 9 nucleotides align to TRBD1. This CDR3 comprises 14 residues. From germline, CDR1 is MNHNS and CDR2 SASEGT. Trimming removed 2 bases from V and 10 bases from J; junction bases left unmatched: 8. As DNA, the CDR3 is TGTGCCAGCAGTGAATTGGACAGGGGTAGCGCCTACACCTTC. Translated: CASSELDRGSAYTF.

The chain recombines TRBV7-2 with TRBJ2-7, with 8 bases that match TRBD1. Germline CDR1 and CDR2: SGHTA and FQGNSA. Trimming cost V 3 bases and J 5 bases; bases outside gene matches: 6. CDR3 length: 14 residues. The CDR3 region is CASSFYQGANEQYF. Here the CDR3 DNA reads TGTGCCAGCAGCTTCTACCAGGGGGCCAACGAGCAGTACTTC.

V gene TRBV5-4 combines with J gene TRBJ1-1; TRBD1 matches at 12 bases. The CDR3 length is 22 residues. Germline CDR1 is SGHNT and CDR2 is YYREEE (reference sequence). Unmatched junction bases numbered 18, after V lost 0 bases and J lost 0 bases. In DNA, the CDR3 is TGTGCCAGCAGCTTGGCGATCCCACTTTTAGGGACAGGGGGCTACATGAACACTGAAGCTTTCTTT. Translated: CASSLAIPLLGTGGYMNTEAFF.

The chain couples TRBV30 to TRBJ2-5; D unresolved. From germline, CDR1 is GTSNPN and CDR2 SVGIG (reference sequence). With 2 bases removed from V and 5 bases from J, the gap between germline ends came to 9 bases. This CDR3 has 12 residues. DNA of the CDR3: TGTGCCTGGAGTAGGTCCTCGGAGACCCAGTACTTC. Translating gives CAWSRSSETQYF. Using reference TRBV30 and TRBJ2-5 for the parts outside the CDR3, the full variable domain is SQTIHQWPATLVQPVGSPLSLECTVEGTSNPNLYWYRQAAGRGLQLLFYSVGIGQISSEVPQNLSASRPQDRQFILSSKKLLLSDSGFYLCAWSRSSETQYFGPGTRLLVL.

This clonotype was seen only a few times. The V gene is TRBV9, the J gene TRBJ1-5; TRBD1 matches at 7 bases. This CDR3 comprises 15 residues. With V trimmed by 0 bases and J by 5 bases, 5 bases remained unmatched. The germline gives CDR1 SGDLS, CDR2 YYNGEE. The CDR3 DNA sequence: TGTGCCAGCAGCGTAGATGGCAGGGGGGATCAGCCCCAGCATTTT. Amino acid sequence: CASSVDGRGDQPQHF. Full variable domain (missing parts from reference TRBV9 and TRBJ1-5): DSGVTQTPKHLITATGQRVTLRCSPRSGDLSVYWYQQSLDQGLQFLIQYYNGEERAKGNILERFSAQQFPDLHSELNLSSLELGDSALYFCASSVDGRGDQPQHFGDGTRLSIL.

This sequence joins TRBV18 and TRBJ1-2; D may be TRBD1 (6 bases). The CDR3 is 14 amino acids. CDR1 and CDR2 (germline): KGHSH, LQKENI. The V gene lost 6 bases and the J gene lost 4 bases, with 15 bases spanning the gap. The CDR3 DNA reads TGTGCCAGCTCCCCTTACAGGGAAATCTATGGCTACACCTTC. This translates into CASSPYREIYGYTF.

This chain connects TRBV25-1 to TRBJ1-2; TRBD1 might be the D (6 bases). Germline CDR1 reads MGHDK; CDR2 reads SYGVNS. This CDR3 spans 14 amino acids. V gave up 7 bases and J gave up 8 bases, with 20 bases separating them. In DNA, the CDR3 is TGTGCCAGCACCCTGGTCGGGGGGGCTCACGGCTACACCTTC. As protein: CASTLVGGAHGYTF.

This clonotype was observed a handful of times. The chain joins TRBV11-2 to TRBJ2-1, with D unresolved. Germline values: CDR1 SGHAT, CDR2 FQNNGV. The CDR3 totals 14 residues. Trimming removed 1 base from V and 8 bases from J, with 12 bases in between. The CDR3 DNA sequence: TGTGCCAGCAGCTTAGGAGGTTCGGGCTATGAGCAGTTCTTC. It translates to CASSLGGSGYEQFF. Variable domain in full (rest from reference TRBV11-2 and TRBJ2-1): EAGVAQSPRYKIIEKRQSVAFWCNPISGHATLYWYQQILGQGPKLLIQFQNNGVVDDSQLPKDRFSAERLKGVDSTLKIQPAKLEDSAVYLCASSLGGSGYEQFFGPGTRLTVL.

Note on this clonotype: A read error may account for a junction end that differs from germline. The rearrangement uses TRBV10-3 and TRBJ1-6, with a weak D call TRBD1 (5 bases). The CDR3 contains 11 residues. Looked up from germline, CDR1 is ENHRY and CDR2 is SYGVKD. CDR3: CAIGLADKVPF. The CDR3 nucleotides read TGTGCCATCGGCCTAGCGGACAAAGTTCCCTTT.

Comments on this clonotype: The conserved final phenylalanine or tryptophan is absent from the CDR3, which likely points to a read error. V usage is TRBV9 and J usage is TRBJ1-1; D is uncertain. CDR1 and CDR2 from the germline V gene are SGDLS and YYNGEE. V dropped 0 bases and J dropped 1 base, with 19 bases sitting between them. The CDR3 consists of 18 residues. DNA of the CDR3: TGTGCCAGCAGCGTAGATGATGTATTCGGACTACCGAACACTGAAGCTTTCTCT. The encoded protein is CASSVDDVFGLPNTEAFS.